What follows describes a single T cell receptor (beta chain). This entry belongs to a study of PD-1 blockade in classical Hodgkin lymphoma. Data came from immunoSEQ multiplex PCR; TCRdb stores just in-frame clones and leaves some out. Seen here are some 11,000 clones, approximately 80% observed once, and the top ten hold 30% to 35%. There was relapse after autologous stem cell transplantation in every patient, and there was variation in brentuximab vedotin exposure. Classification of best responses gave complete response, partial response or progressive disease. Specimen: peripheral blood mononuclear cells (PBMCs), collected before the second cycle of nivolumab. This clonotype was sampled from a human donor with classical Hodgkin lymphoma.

The CDR3 here is CASSTGVSYEQYF. CDR3 in DNA: TGCGCCAGCAGCACAGGGGTCTCCTACGAGCAGTACTTC. This chain links TRBV4-1 with TRBJ2-7; 7 nucleotides match TRBD1. This CDR3 contains 13 residues. Germline V gene data show CDR1 as MGHRA and CDR2 as YSYEKL. J was trimmed by 0 bases and V by 5 bases; bases with no gene match: 1.